These T cell receptor beta chains were read from a single sample in a study of CD4 T cells in relation to SARS-CoV-2 and coronaviruses. The protocol was immunoSEQ multiplex PCR, while the TCRdb copy is restricted to in-frame clones and leaves out a portion. The table has roughly 41,000 clones, approximately 82% seen once. No antigen has been identified for these receptors. Input material: naive CD4+ T cells from PBMCs, cultured in vitro. These receptors all stem from an adult with COVID-19. CDR3s include the opening cysteine and the closing phenylalanine or tryptophan. Each record gives: J gene, D gene, V gene, clone size, CDR3 protein, CDR3 DNA. The D gene is left open where the match is weak. Clone size is given for some rows only: seen once, a few or many times, or a class if the clone is expanded.

TRBJ2-7,TRBD1,TRBV20-1,NA,CSASETGYEQYF,TGCAGTGCTAGTGAGACAGGGTACGAGCAGTACTTC
TRBJ2-7,NA,TRBV4-1,once,CASSQEAETEQYF,TGCGCCAGCAGCCAAGAGGCCGAGACCGAGCAGTACTTC
TRBJ2-5,TRBD2,TRBV7-2,NA,CASSTRGGLVETQYF,TGTGCCAGCAGCACACGGGGAGGGCTAGTAGAGACCCAGTACTTC
TRBJ2-2,NA,TRBV6-2/TRBV6-3,NA,CASSYPNAGELFF,TGTGCCAGCAGTTACCCGAACGCCGGGGAGCTGTTTTTT
TRBJ1-2,NA,TRBV19,NA,CASRDGNRIYGYTF,TGTGCCAGTAGGGACGGGAACAGAATCTATGGCTACACCTTC
TRBJ1-2,NA,TRBV19,NA,CASTISHAYGYTF,TGTGCCAGTACAATTTCTCATGCCTATGGCTACACCTTC
TRBJ1-6,NA,TRBV19,NA,CASTMGGGNSPLHF,TGTGCCAGTACGATGGGCGGCGGTAATTCACCCCTCCACTTT
TRBJ2-7,TRBD1,TRBV5-4,NA,CASSRDRGYPYEQYF,TGTGCCAGCAGCCGGGACAGGGGTTATCCTTACGAGCAGTACTTC
TRBJ2-2,NA,TRBV19,NA,CASSASGWANTGELFF,TGTGCCAGTAGTGCTAGTGGTTGGGCCAACACCGGGGAGCTGTTTTTT
TRBJ1-2,NA,TRBV2,NA,CASSLDGKGGYTF,TGTGCCAGCAGTTTGGACGGGAAAGGGGGCTACACCTTC
TRBJ1-3,NA,TRBV18,NA,CASSPVLGDSGNTIYF,TGTGCCAGCTCACCGGTTCTGGGGGATTCTGGAAACACCATATATTTT
TRBJ2-1,NA,TRBV30,NA,CAWKRWGSAYNEQFF,TGTGCCTGGAAGCGATGGGGTAGCGCCTACAATGAGCAGTTCTTC
TRBJ1-1,NA,TRBV18,NA,CASSPLWDNTEAFF,TGTGCCAGCTCACCACTTTGGGATAACACTGAAGCTTTCTTT
TRBJ2-6,NA,TRBV19,NA,CASSSPYGGGESGANVLTF,TGTGCCAGTAGTTCCCCATACGGGGGAGGTGAGTCTGGGGCCAACGTCCTGACTTTC
TRBJ2-7,NA,TRBV19,NA,CASSVSGQRVYEQYF,TGTGCCAGTAGTGTGTCAGGGCAGAGAGTTTACGAGCAGTACTTC
TRBJ1-4,TRBD1,TRBV25-1,NA,CASRQGAVEKLFF,TGTGCCAGCAGACAGGGGGCAGTTGAAAAACTGTTTTTT
TRBJ2-2,TRBD2,TRBV28,NA,CASSSVPGGGTGELFF,TGTGCCAGCAGTTCCGTCCCGGGAGGAGGCACCGGGGAGCTGTTTTTT
TRBJ2-7,TRBD1,TRBV18,NA,CASSSQTGGSNEQYF,TGTGCCAGCTCATCCCAGACAGGGGGCTCGAACGAGCAGTACTTC
TRBJ2-4,NA,TRBV7-9,NA,CASSRWGIENIQYF,TGTGCCAGCAGCCGTTGGGGGATCGAAAACATTCAGTACTTC
TRBJ2-2,TRBD1,TRBV28,NA,CASSLTGQGLTGELFF,TGTGCCAGCAGTTTAACGGGACAGGGATTAACCGGGGAGCTGTTTTTT
TRBJ2-3,NA,TRBV28,few,CASSSLDSLGNTDTQYF,TGTGCCAGCAGTTCACTCGACAGCCTAGGAAACACAGATACGCAGTATTTT
TRBJ2-3,NA,TRBV30,NA,CAWQTGFGADTQYF,TGTGCCTGGCAGACCGGATTCGGGGCAGATACGCAGTATTTT
TRBJ1-1,NA,TRBV29-1,NA,CSVGSGPRLLYTEAFF,TGCAGCGTTGGTTCCGGGCCGAGGTTGTTGTACACTGAAGCTTTCTTT
TRBJ2-4,NA,TRBV6-5,NA,CASSPPGSRGNIQYF,TGTGCCAGCAGTCCCCCCGGGTCCAGGGGAAACATTCAGTACTTC
TRBJ2-1,NA,TRBV24-1,NA,CATSEKTYNEQFF,TGTGCCACCAGTGAGAAAACCTACAATGAGCAGTTCTTC
TRBJ1-5,TRBD1,TRBV6-6,NA,CASSPQTGIIQPQHF,TGTGCCAGCAGTCCCCAGACAGGGATCATTCAGCCCCAGCATTTT
TRBJ2-5,NA,TRBV4-2,NA,CASSPPRVKTQYF,TGTGCCAGCAGCCCCCCCCGAGTTAAGACCCAGTACTTC
TRBJ2-7,TRBD1,TRBV6-6,once,CASSGTRDRGQYF,TGTGCCAGCAGTGGAACCCGGGACAGGGGACAGTACTTC
TRBJ2-2,TRBD2,TRBV4-3,NA,CASSQTSGRAVTGELFF,TGCGCCAGCAGCCAAACTAGCGGGAGGGCCGTTACCGGGGAGCTGTTTTTT